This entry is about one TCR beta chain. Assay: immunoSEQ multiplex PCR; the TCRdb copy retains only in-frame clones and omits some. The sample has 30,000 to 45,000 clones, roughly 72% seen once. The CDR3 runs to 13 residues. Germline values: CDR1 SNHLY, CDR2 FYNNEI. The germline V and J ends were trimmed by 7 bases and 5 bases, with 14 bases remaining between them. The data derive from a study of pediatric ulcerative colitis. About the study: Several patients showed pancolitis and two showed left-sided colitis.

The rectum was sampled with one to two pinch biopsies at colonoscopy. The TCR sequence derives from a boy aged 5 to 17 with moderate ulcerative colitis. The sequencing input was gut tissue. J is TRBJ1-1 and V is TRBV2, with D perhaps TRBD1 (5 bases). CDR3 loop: CASKSPGGTEAFF. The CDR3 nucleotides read TGTGCCAGCAAATCACCCGGGGGGACTGAAGCTTTCTTT.